Below are 20 T cell receptor beta chains sequenced from a single sample in a study of spatial heterogeneity in lung cancer. Time point here: sample taken at primary tumor resection. No antigen has been assigned to these receptors. In TCRdb, the 5' RACE reads were re-called with MiXCR into one record per CDR3 protein. The sample carries about 4,400 distinct CDR3 sequences, about 8% recorded once. Regarding the study as a whole: Within tumors, counts of expanded alpha and beta TCRs tracked tumor mutation counts.

Sequencing used lung tumor tissue, obtained at surgery. These receptors were collected from a male donor with early-stage non-small cell lung cancer.

In its sample, this clonotype ranks as medium-sized. V and J are TRBV20-1 and TRBJ2-3; D is possibly TRBD2 (6 bases). This CDR3 spans 14 amino acids. CDR1 and CDR2 from the germline V gene are DFQATT and SNEGSKA (reference sequence). The ends were cut back, 4 bases at V and 2 bases at J, with 13 bases in the middle. CDR3 DNA: TGCAGTGCTACCCCGGGACTTACCACAGATACGCAGTATTTT. This gives the protein CSATPGLTTDTQYF.

This clonotype is termed medium-sized. The chain combines TRBV7-2 with TRBJ1-1; TRBD1 might be the D (5 bases). CDR3 length: 14 residues. Germline V gene lookup returns CDR1 SGHTA and CDR2 FQGNSA. Trimming took off 4 bases at V and 1 base at J, with 10 bases between the two ends. For the CDR3, the DNA is TGTGCCAGCAGCTCGGGGGGTAAGAACACTGAAGCTTTCTTT. Amino acids: CASSSGGKNTEAFF.

This clonotype is medium-sized in the sample. The V gene is TRBV18, the J gene TRBJ2-7; 7 bases align to TRBD1. This CDR3 has 13 amino acids. Germline V lookup: CDR1 KGHSH, CDR2 LQKENI. V trimming: 1 base; J trimming: 5 bases; junction bases outside the gene matches: 2. The CDR3 loop reads CASSPRRGNEQYF. CDR3 coding DNA: TGTGCCAGCTCACCACGCAGGGGGAACGAGCAGTACTTC.

This clonotype is labeled as medium-sized. The chain uses TRBV12-3 or TRBV12-4 and TRBJ1-5; D not resolved. V lost 3 bases and J 7 bases, leaving 10 bases between the germline ends. The length of the CDR3 is 13 residues. CDR3 protein: CASSFQLGQPQHF. CDR3 bases: TGTGCCAGCAGTTTCCAACTGGGGCAGCCCCAGCATTTT.

This clonotype is termed medium-sized. This chain uses TRBV5-1 with TRBJ2-5, with TRBD1 identical over 7 bases. The CDR3 runs to 14 residues. Per germline, CDR1 SGHRS and CDR2 YFSETQ. Trimming at V came to 0 bases and at J to 3 bases, leaving 2 bases not matched to a gene. The CDR3 protein is CASSLADREETQYF. The DNA for the CDR3 is TGCGCCAGCAGCTTGGCAGACAGGGAAGAGACCCAGTACTTC.

This clonotype is categorized as medium-sized. This rearrangement joins TRBV6-5 to TRBJ2-3; D is ambiguous. V was clipped by 6 bases and J by 5 bases, with 12 bases between them. The CDR3 extends over 13 amino acids. The V gene's germline CDR1 is MNHEY and CDR2 SVGAGI. The CDR3 is CASRAMIGDTQYF. The CDR3 bases are TGTGCCAGCAGGGCGATGATCGGAGATACGCAGTATTTT.

In this sample, this clonotype is medium-sized. The rearrangement uses TRBV2 and TRBJ2-7; 9 positions match TRBD2. This CDR3 contains 15 residues. V was clipped by 3 bases and J by 4 bases; unmatched bases: 7. Looked up from germline, CDR1 is SNHLY and CDR2 is FYNNEI. Here the CDR3 DNA reads TGTGCCAGCAGTGAGACGGGCGGGGGGGCTTACGAGCAGTACTTC. It translates to CASSETGGGAYEQYF.

This clonotype was detected many times. The chain couples TRBV29-1 to TRBJ2-5; no clear D. Trimming stripped 4 bases from V and 1 base from J, with 7 bases between. Germline CDR1 and CDR2: SQVTM and ANQGSEA. The length of the CDR3 is 12 residues. The chain's CDR3 is CSVARTQETQYF. CDR3 coding DNA: TGCAGCGTTGCTAGAACCCAAGAGACCCAGTACTTC. The whole variable domain, remainder taken from reference TRBV29-1 and TRBJ2-5, is SAVISQKPSRDICQRGTSLTIQCQVDSQVTMMFWYRQQPGQSLTLIATANQGSEATYESGFVIDKFPISRPNLTFSTLTVSNMSPEDSSIYLCSVARTQETQYFGPGTRLLVL.

This clonotype is judged medium-sized. V is TRBV12-3 or TRBV12-4 and J is TRBJ2-5; 11 bases are shared with TRBD2. V was pared by 6 bases and J by 4 bases, with 4 bases of the junction left unmatched. There are 14 residues in the CDR3. CDR3 region: CASSPSGGSETQYF. Here the CDR3 DNA reads TGTGCCAGCAGCCCTAGCGGGGGGTCAGAGACCCAGTACTTC.

This clonotype was recorded only once. The CDR3 loop reads CASSRVGGANTDTQYF. The CDR3 DNA reads TGTGCCAGCAGCCGAGTGGGGGGGGCCAACACAGATACGCAGTATTTT. The J gene is TRBJ2-3, the V gene TRBV4-2; maybe TRBD2 (7 bases). The CDR3 covers 16 residues. The ends were cut back, 4 bases at V and 2 bases at J, with 16 bases in the middle. Per germline, CDR1 LGHNA and CDR2 YNFKEQ.

In its sample, this clonotype ranks as medium-sized. The chain is built from TRBV28 and TRBJ1-2, with a possible D match to TRBD1 (5 bases). This CDR3 is 14 amino acids long. Germline values: CDR1 MDHEN, CDR2 SYDVKM. Trimming removed 5 bases from V and 4 bases from J, with 14 bases in between. CDR3 in DNA: TGTGCCAGCAGTGTTAGGGGTCTAGTCTATGGCTACACCTTC. The encoded protein is CASSVRGLVYGYTF.

In its sample, this clonotype is medium-sized (0.01 to 0.1%). J is TRBJ2-3 and V is TRBV29-1, with D tentatively TRBD2 (5 bases). The CDR3 runs to 12 residues. V was pared by 4 bases and J by 2 bases, with 7 bases between. From germline, CDR1 is SQVTM and CDR2 ANQGSEA. The CDR3 region is CSVVRDTDTQYF. In DNA, the CDR3 is TGCAGCGTTGTGAGGGACACAGATACGCAGTATTTT.

This clonotype was seen many times. The J gene is TRBJ2-5, the V gene TRBV7-2; 13 nucleotides line up with TRBD2. Germline CDR1 reads SGHTA; CDR2 reads FQGNSA. With V trimmed by 2 bases and J by 5 bases, 8 bases remained unmatched. The CDR3 sequence is 17 residues long. CDR3 protein: CASSLLGLAGVVETQYF. The DNA for the CDR3 is TGTGCCAGCAGCTTACTCGGACTAGCGGGGGTGGTGGAGACCCAGTACTTC.

By share, this clonotype ranks as medium-sized. This chain uses TRBV27 with TRBJ1-1, with D perhaps TRBD1 (6 bases). V was pared by 3 bases and J by 1 base, with 18 bases between. Germline CDR1 MNHEY, CDR2 SMNVEV (reference sequence). The CDR3 sequence is 17 residues long. The CDR3 DNA reads TGTGCCAGCAGTTTCCCGCATGTAGGACAGAAGAACACTGAAGCTTTCTTT. As protein: CASSFPHVGQKNTEAFF.

This clonotype is classed as medium-sized. The rearrangement joins TRBV5-1 to TRBJ2-3; TRBD2 might be the D (5 bases). Germline V CDR1 and CDR2: SGHRS, YFSETQ. Trimming left V 0 bases short and J 0 bases short, with 8 bases between. This CDR3 has 15 residues. In DNA form, the CDR3 reads TGCGCCAGCAGCTTGGATCCGGGGAGCACAGATACGCAGTATTTT. Translating gives CASSLDPGSTDTQYF.

This clonotype was detected many times. CDR3 loop: CASSWDGNTGELFF. CDR3 coding DNA: TGCGCCAGCAGCTGGGACGGGAACACCGGGGAGCTGTTTTTT. The chain couples TRBV5-1 to TRBJ2-2, with D perhaps being TRBD1 or TRBD2 (5 bases each). Germline V lookup: CDR1 SGHRS, CDR2 YFSETQ. Between the trimmed V and J ends, which lost 3 bases and 1 base, there was a span of 7 bases. The CDR3 sequence is 14 residues long.

This clonotype was seen at least ten times. The chain has TRBV20-1 and TRBJ2-1; D not certain. The CDR3 loop spans 16 amino acids. V dropped 1 base and J dropped 1 base, with 14 bases sitting between them. In germline, CDR1 is DFQATT, CDR2 SNEGSKA (reference sequence). As DNA, the CDR3 is TGCAGTGCTAGAGTGTCGTCCCCCGGTTCCTACAATGAGCAGTTCTTC. Translation: CSARVSSPGSYNEQFF.

This clonotype has a count of ten or more. The rearrangement uses TRBV5-1 and TRBJ2-2, with 11 bases aligning to TRBD2. CDR3 length equals 15 residues. The V segment lost 4 bases and the J segment 3 bases; nucleotides outside the gene matches: 2. The germline gives CDR1 SGHRS, CDR2 YFSETQ. The CDR3, as DNA: TGCGCCAGCAGCCCACTAGCGGGAGACACCGGGGAGCTGTTTTTT. Its translation: CASSPLAGDTGELFF.

This clonotype showed up many times. V gene TRBV7-8 combines with J gene TRBJ2-7; D gene uncertain. The CDR3 loop spans 13 amino acids. V lost 4 bases and J 3 bases, leaving 10 bases between the germline ends. Germline CDR1 reads SGHVS; CDR2 reads FQNEAQ. CDR3 nucleotide sequence: TGTGCCAGCAGCTCGACACTCCGCTACGAGCAGTACTTC. It translates to CASSSTLRYEQYF.

In its sample, this clonotype was seen many times. V and J are TRBV7-2 and TRBJ1-1; D remains unclear. This CDR3 is built from 13 residues. Germline V gene lookup returns CDR1 SGHTA and CDR2 FQGNSA. V dropped 2 bases and J dropped 3 bases, with 7 bases sitting between them. The CDR3 DNA follows: TGTGCCAGCAGCTTATATGGGGACACTGAAGCTTTCTTT. Protein product: CASSLYGDTEAFF.